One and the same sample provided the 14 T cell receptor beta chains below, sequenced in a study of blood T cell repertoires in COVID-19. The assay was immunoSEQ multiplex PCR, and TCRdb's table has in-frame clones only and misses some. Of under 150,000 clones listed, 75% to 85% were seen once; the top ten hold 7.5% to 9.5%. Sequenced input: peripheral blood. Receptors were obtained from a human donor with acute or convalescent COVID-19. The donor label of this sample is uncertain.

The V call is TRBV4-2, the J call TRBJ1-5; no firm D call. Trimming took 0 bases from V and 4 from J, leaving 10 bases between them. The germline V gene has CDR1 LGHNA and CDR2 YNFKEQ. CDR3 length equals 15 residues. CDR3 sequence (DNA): TGTGCCAGCAGCCAAGATTGGGGAGGGAATCAGCCCCAGCATTTT. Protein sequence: CASSQDWGGNQPQHF.

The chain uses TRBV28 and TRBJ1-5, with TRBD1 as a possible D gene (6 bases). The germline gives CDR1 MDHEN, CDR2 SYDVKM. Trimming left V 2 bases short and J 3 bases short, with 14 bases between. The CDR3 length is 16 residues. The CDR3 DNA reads TGTGCCAGCAGTTTAAGAGGACAGCTCAACAATCAGCCCCAGCATTTT. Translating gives CASSLRGQLNNQPQHF.

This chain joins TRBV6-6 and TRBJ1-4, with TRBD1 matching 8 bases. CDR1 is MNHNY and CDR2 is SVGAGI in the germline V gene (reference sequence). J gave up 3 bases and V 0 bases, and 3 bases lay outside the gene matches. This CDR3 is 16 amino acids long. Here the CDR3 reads CASSYSGQGPNEKLFF. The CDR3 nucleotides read TGTGCCAGCAGTTACTCAGGACAGGGTCCTAATGAAAAACTGTTTTTT.

For the CDR3, the DNA is TGTGCCAGCACGACACCTTCCTACGAGCAGTACTTC. The encoded protein is CASTTPSYEQYF. The chain is built from TRBV2 and TRBJ2-7; D remains unclear. Germline V gives CDR1 SNHLY, CDR2 FYNNEI. CDR3 length equals 12 residues. Trimming left V 7 bases short and J 1 base short, with 8 bases between.

The CDR3 nucleotides read TGTGCCAGTACCCTGGTGGCCCAAACCGGCAATCAGCCCCAGCATTTT. Residues: CASTLVAQTGNQPQHF. The chain carries TRBV19 and TRBJ1-5; D gene uncertain. This CDR3 is built from 16 residues. The germline V and J ends were trimmed by 7 bases and 2 bases, with 18 bases remaining between them. Looked up from germline, CDR1 is LNHDA and CDR2 is SQIVND (reference sequence).

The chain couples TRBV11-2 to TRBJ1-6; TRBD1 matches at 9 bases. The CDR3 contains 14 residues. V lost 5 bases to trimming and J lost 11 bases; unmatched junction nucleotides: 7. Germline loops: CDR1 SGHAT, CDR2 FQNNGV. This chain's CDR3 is CASSRDRVSTPLHF. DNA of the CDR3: TGTGCCAGCAGCCGGGACAGGGTATCGACACCCCTCCACTTT.

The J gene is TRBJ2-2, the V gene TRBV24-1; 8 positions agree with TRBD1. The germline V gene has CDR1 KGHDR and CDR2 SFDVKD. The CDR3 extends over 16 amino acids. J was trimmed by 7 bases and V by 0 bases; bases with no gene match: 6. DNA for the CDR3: TGTGCCACCAGTGATTTGCGGCAGGGGGCGAGCGGGGAGCTGTTTTTT. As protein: CATSDLRQGASGELFF.

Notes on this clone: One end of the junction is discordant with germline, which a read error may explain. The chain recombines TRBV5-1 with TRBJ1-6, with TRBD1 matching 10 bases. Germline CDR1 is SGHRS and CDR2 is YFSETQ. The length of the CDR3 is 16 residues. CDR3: CASSMGQGIGNSPLHF. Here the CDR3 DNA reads TGCGCCAGCAGCATGGGACAGGGGATCGGCAATTCGCCCCTCCACTTT. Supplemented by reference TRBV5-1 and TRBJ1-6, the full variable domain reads KAGVTQTPRYLIKTRGQQVTLSCSPISGHRSVSWYQQTPGQGLQFLFEYFSETQRNKGNFPGRFSGRQFSNSRSEMNVSTLELGDSALYLCASSMGQGIGNSPLHFGNGTRLTVT.

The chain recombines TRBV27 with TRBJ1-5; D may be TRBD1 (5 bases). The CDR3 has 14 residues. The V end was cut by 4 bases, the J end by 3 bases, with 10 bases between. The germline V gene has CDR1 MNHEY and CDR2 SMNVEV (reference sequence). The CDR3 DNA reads TGTGCCAGCAGTTCTCGCAGGGACAATCAGCCCCAGCATTTT. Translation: CASSSRRDNQPQHF.

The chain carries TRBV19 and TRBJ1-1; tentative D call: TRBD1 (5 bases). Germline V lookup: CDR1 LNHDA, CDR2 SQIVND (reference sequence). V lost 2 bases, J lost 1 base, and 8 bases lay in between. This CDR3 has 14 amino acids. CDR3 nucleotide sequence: TGTGCCAGTAGTATATGGGGGGGGAACACTGAAGCTTTCTTT. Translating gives CASSIWGGNTEAFF.

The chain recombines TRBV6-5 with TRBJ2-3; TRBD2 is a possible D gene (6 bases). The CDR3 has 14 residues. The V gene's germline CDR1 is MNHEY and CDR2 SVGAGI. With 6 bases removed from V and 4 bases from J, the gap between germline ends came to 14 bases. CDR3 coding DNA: TGTGCCAGCAGCGCGACGGAGGGAGCAGATACGCAGTATTTT. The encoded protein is CASSATEGADTQYF.

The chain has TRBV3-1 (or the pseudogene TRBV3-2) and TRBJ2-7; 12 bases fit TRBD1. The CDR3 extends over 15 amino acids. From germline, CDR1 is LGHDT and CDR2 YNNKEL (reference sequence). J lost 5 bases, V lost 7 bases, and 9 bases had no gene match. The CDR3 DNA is TGTGCCAGCAATAGCCCCGGGACAGGGGGCCACGAGCAGTACTTC. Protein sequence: CASNSPGTGGHEQYF.

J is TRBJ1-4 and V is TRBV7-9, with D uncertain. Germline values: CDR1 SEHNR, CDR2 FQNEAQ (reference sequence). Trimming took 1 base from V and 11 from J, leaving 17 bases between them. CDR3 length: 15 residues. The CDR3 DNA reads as TGTGCCAGCAGCTTAGATACAGTTCCCCTTCGGAAACTGTTTTTT. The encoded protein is CASSLDTVPLRKLFF.

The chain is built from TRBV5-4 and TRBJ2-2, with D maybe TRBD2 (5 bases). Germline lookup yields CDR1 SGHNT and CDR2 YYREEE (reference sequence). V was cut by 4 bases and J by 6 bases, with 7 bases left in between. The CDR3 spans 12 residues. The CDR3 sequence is CASSGGSGELFF. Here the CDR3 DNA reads TGTGCCAGCAGCGGCGGGTCCGGGGAGCTGTTTTTT.